Below are 4 T cell receptor beta chains sequenced from a single sample in a study of T cell responses to AZD1222 COVID-19 vaccine. Clones were sequenced by immunoSEQ multiplex PCR, and TCRdb holds only the in-frame ones, with some missing. The sample includes fewer than 120,000 clones, approximately 90% seen only once; the top ten take roughly 7.6%. The sequencing here drew on peripheral blood, taken on day 0 of AZD1222 vaccination. The receptor set was obtained from an adult in good health.

The J gene is TRBJ2-7, the V gene TRBV30; weak D call: TRBD2 (5 bases). Trimming pared 4 bases from V and 3 bases from J, leaving 13 bases between. The CDR3 sequence is 13 residues long. CDR1 and CDR2 (germline): GTSNPN, SVGIG (reference sequence). In DNA, the CDR3 is TGTGCCTGGAAGCGGCCTTCACGCTACGAGCAGTACTTC. Its protein product is CAWKRPSRYEQYF.

The rearrangement links TRBV6-2 or TRBV6-3 to TRBJ1-1; weak D call: TRBD1 (5 bases). CDR1 MNHEY and CDR2 SVGEGT come from the germline V gene. Between the trimmed V and J ends, which lost 5 bases and 6 bases, there was a span of 13 bases. CDR3 length equals 13 residues. The CDR3 spells CASSRLEGSEAFF. CDR3 in DNA: TGTGCCAGCAGTAGGTTAGAGGGGTCTGAAGCTTTCTTT.

V usage is TRBV5-5 and J usage is TRBJ2-3, with TRBD1 matching over 7 bases. Germline CDR1 is SGHKS and CDR2 is YYEKEE (reference sequence). With V trimmed by 2 bases and J by 6 bases, 6 bases remained unmatched. The CDR3 totals 14 residues. This chain's CDR3 is CASSFQLQGDTQYF. Here the CDR3 DNA reads TGTGCCAGCAGCTTTCAACTACAGGGGGATACGCAGTATTTT.

V and J are TRBV30 and TRBJ1-2; 8 bases are shared with TRBD1. Per the germline V gene, CDR1 is GTSNPN and CDR2 is SVGIG (reference sequence). The trim removed 8 bases at V and 8 bases at J, leaving 13 bases unmatched. CDR3 length equals 13 residues. CDR3 region: CALRTGMPVGYTF. The CDR3, as DNA: TGTGCCCTTCGGACAGGGATGCCGGTGGGCTACACCTTC.